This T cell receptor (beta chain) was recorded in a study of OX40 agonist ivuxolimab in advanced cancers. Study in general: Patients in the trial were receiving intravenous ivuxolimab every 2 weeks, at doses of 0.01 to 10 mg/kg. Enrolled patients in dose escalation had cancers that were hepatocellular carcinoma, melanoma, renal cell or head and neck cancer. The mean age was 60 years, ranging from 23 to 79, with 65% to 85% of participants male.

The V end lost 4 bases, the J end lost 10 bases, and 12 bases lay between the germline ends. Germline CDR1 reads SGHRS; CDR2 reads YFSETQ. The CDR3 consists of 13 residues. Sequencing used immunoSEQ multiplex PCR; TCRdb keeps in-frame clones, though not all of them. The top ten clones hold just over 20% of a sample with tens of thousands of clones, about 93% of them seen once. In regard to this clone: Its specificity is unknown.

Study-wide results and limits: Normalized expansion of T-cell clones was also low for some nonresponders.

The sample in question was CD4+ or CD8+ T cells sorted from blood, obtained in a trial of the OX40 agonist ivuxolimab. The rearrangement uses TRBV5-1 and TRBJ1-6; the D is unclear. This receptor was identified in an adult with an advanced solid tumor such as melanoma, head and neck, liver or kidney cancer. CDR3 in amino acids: CASSPGSGSPLHF. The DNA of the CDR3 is TGCGCCAGCAGCCCGGGGAGTGGGTCACCCCTCCACTTT.